These T cell receptor beta chains were read from a single sample in a study of tumor-infiltrating lymphocytes in localized non-small cell lung cancer. Data came from immunoSEQ multiplex PCR; TCRdb stores just in-frame clones and leaves some out. The table lists 20,000 to 30,000 clones, about two thirds of them singletons. Specimen: lung tumor tissue. The receptors originated from a human donor with non-small cell lung cancer. The CDR3 runs from the conserved cysteine through the conserved F or W. The D gene is left open where the match is weak. A clone size is listed for some rows: how often the clone was seen (once, few, many), or a class if it is expanded.

v_gene: TRBV5-1
abundance: .
j_gene: TRBJ1-2
len: 14
d_gene: TRBD1
CDR3aa: CASRSGQGYYGYTF
CDR3nt: TGCGCCAGCAGATCGGGACAGGGGTACTATGGCTACACCTTC

v_gene: TRBV11-2
abundance: .
j_gene: TRBJ2-4
len: 17
d_gene: .
CDR3aa: CASSLARTVLAKNIQYF
CDR3nt: TGTGCCAGCAGCTTAGCACGGACAGTACTAGCCAAAAACATTCAGTACTTC

v_gene: TRBV12-5
abundance: .
j_gene: TRBJ2-2
len: 14
d_gene: .
CDR3aa: CASGRTQNTGELFF
CDR3nt: TGTGCTAGTGGGCGGACTCAGAACACCGGGGAGCTGTTTTTT

v_gene: TRBV28
abundance: few
j_gene: TRBJ1-5
len: 15
d_gene: TRBD1
CDR3aa: CASSGQGAVFRPQHF
CDR3nt: TGTGCCAGCAGTGGACAGGGGGCAGTGTTTCGGCCCCAGCATTTT

v_gene: TRBV5-4
abundance: .
j_gene: TRBJ1-2
len: 14
d_gene: TRBD1
CDR3aa: CASSWDRDNYGYTF
CDR3nt: TGTGCCAGCAGCTGGGACAGGGACAACTATGGCTACACCTTC

v_gene: TRBV4-3
abundance: .
j_gene: TRBJ2-3
len: 13
d_gene: .
CDR3aa: CASSPGSTDTQYF
CDR3nt: TGCGCCAGCTCGCCCGGGAGCACAGATACGCAGTATTTT

v_gene: TRBV7-9
abundance: .
j_gene: TRBJ2-1
len: 15
d_gene: TRBD2
CDR3aa: CASSSGGQVNNEQFF
CDR3nt: TGTGCCAGCAGCTCGGGGGGGCAAGTGAACAATGAGCAGTTCTTC

v_gene: TRBV19
abundance: once
j_gene: TRBJ1-2
len: 14
d_gene: .
CDR3aa: CASKEGLVNYGYTF
CDR3nt: TGTGCCAGTAAGGAGGGGTTGGTTAACTATGGCTACACCTTC

v_gene: TRBV27
abundance: once
j_gene: TRBJ1-5
len: 17
d_gene: TRBD1
CDR3aa: CATRDRGGPGSNQPQHF
CDR3nt: TGTGCCACCCGGGACAGGGGGGGACCTGGGAGCAATCAGCCCCAGCATTTT

v_gene: TRBV11-3
abundance: .
j_gene: TRBJ2-7
len: 17
d_gene: TRBD2
CDR3aa: CASSLEVGGGRAYEQYF
CDR3nt: TGTGCCAGCAGCTTAGAAGTCGGGGGGGGCCGCGCCTACGAGCAGTACTTC

v_gene: TRBV30
abundance: few
j_gene: TRBJ1-2
len: 13
d_gene: .
CDR3aa: CAWSPSLNYGYTF
CDR3nt: TGTGCCTGGAGTCCCAGCCTTAACTATGGCTACACCTTC

v_gene: TRBV25-1
abundance: once
j_gene: TRBJ2-5
len: 17
d_gene: TRBD2
CDR3aa: CASSDMGGLAGGETQYF
CDR3nt: TGTGCCAGCAGTGATATGGGGGGACTAGCAGGGGGAGAGACCCAGTACTTC

v_gene: TRBV5-1
abundance: .
j_gene: TRBJ1-2
len: 15
d_gene: .
CDR3aa: CASRSGGGQDYGYTF
CDR3nt: TGCGCCAGCAGATCGGGAGGTGGGCAAGACTATGGCTACACCTTC

v_gene: TRBV6-6
abundance: .
j_gene: TRBJ1-2
len: 12
d_gene: TRBD1
CDR3aa: CASTSGGSGYTF
CDR3nt: TGTGCCAGCACCTCAGGGGGCAGTGGCTACACCTTC

v_gene: TRBV5-8
abundance: few
j_gene: TRBJ2-3
len: 13
d_gene: .
CDR3aa: CASSFYSGDTQYF
CDR3nt: TGTGCCAGCAGCTTCTACTCGGGAGATACGCAGTATTTT

v_gene: TRBV7-2
abundance: .
j_gene: TRBJ2-1
len: 15
d_gene: TRBD2
CDR3aa: CASSSLGRGGRALFF
CDR3nt: TGTGCCAGCAGCTCCCTGGGGCGGGGGGGCCGTGCTTTGTTCTTC

v_gene: TRBV6-6
abundance: .
j_gene: TRBJ1-3
len: 15
d_gene: .
CDR3aa: CASSYDRSSGNTIYF
CDR3nt: TGTGCCAGCAGTTATGACAGGTCCTCTGGAAACACCATATATTTT

v_gene: TRBV7-6
abundance: once
j_gene: TRBJ2-3
len: 14
d_gene: .
CDR3aa: CASSLVGAGDTQYF
CDR3nt: TGTGCCAGCAGCTTAGTGGGGGCTGGTGATACGCAGTATTTT

v_gene: TRBV10-3
abundance: .
j_gene: TRBJ2-1
len: 13
d_gene: .
CDR3aa: CAISGLEGIEQFF
CDR3nt: TGTGCCATCAGTGGTTTGGAGGGTATTGAGCAGTTCTTC

v_gene: TRBV5-6
abundance: .
j_gene: TRBJ2-1
len: 13
d_gene: .
CDR3aa: CASSLGGGGEQFF
CDR3nt: TGTGCCAGCAGCTTGGGTGGGGGAGGTGAGCAGTTCTTC

v_gene: TRBV4-1
abundance: .
j_gene: TRBJ2-1
len: 15
d_gene: .
CDR3aa: CASSPTQSSYNEQFF
CDR3nt: TGCGCCAGCAGCCCGACACAAAGCTCCTACAATGAGCAGTTCTTC

v_gene: TRBV2
abundance: .
j_gene: TRBJ1-6
len: 15
d_gene: .
CDR3aa: CASRDYWGRDSPLHF
CDR3nt: TGTGCCAGCAGGGACTACTGGGGAAGGGATTCACCCCTCCACTTT

v_gene: TRBV18
abundance: .
j_gene: TRBJ1-1
len: 14
d_gene: TRBD1
CDR3aa: CASSLQGSGTEAFF
CDR3nt: TGTGCCAGCTCGTTACAGGGGAGCGGCACTGAAGCTTTCTTT

v_gene: TRBV20-1
abundance: .
j_gene: TRBJ1-1
len: 11
d_gene: TRBD1
CDR3aa: CSARQGTEAFF
CDR3nt: TGCAGTGCAAGACAGGGGACTGAAGCTTTCTTT

v_gene: TRBV11-3
abundance: once
j_gene: TRBJ1-2
len: 12
d_gene: .
CDR3aa: CASSYDLYGYTF
CDR3nt: TGTGCCAGCAGTTATGACCTCTATGGCTACACCTTC

v_gene: TRBV5-1
abundance: .
j_gene: TRBJ1-1
len: 14
d_gene: TRBD1
CDR3aa: CASSPRTGETEAFF
CDR3nt: TGCGCCAGCAGCCCGAGGACAGGGGAGACTGAAGCTTTCTTT

v_gene: TRBV7-9
abundance: .
j_gene: TRBJ1-6
len: 15
d_gene: .
CDR3aa: CASSPPVNYNSPLHF
CDR3nt: TGTGCCAGCAGCCCTCCCGTTAACTATAATTCACCCCTCCACTTT

v_gene: TRBV5-1
abundance: .
j_gene: TRBJ1-2
len: 19
d_gene: .
CDR3aa: CASSPREGGDPKGENGYTF
CDR3nt: TGCGCCAGCAGCCCCCGGGAAGGGGGGGACCCTAAAGGAGAAAATGGCTACACCTTC

v_gene: TRBV7-2
abundance: once
j_gene: TRBJ2-7
len: 12
d_gene: .
CDR3aa: CASSLVEYEQYF
CDR3nt: TGTGCCAGCAGCTTAGTTGAATACGAGCAGTACTTC

v_gene: TRBV10-3
abundance: .
j_gene: TRBJ1-5
len: 15
d_gene: .
CDR3aa: CASRVGREKNQPQHF
CDR3nt: TGTGCCTCCAGGGTGGGGCGCGAAAAAAATCAGCCCCAGCATTTT

v_gene: TRBV11-3
abundance: once
j_gene: TRBJ1-1
len: 12
d_gene: .
CDR3aa: CASNVGGSAAFF
CDR3nt: TGTGCCAGCAACGTCGGAGGGAGCGCAGCTTTCTTT

v_gene: TRBV10-3
abundance: .
j_gene: TRBJ2-2
len: 14
d_gene: .
CDR3aa: CAISSDSVTGELFF
CDR3nt: TGTGCCATCAGCTCTGACAGTGTCACCGGGGAGCTGTTTTTT

v_gene: TRBV7-8
abundance: once
j_gene: TRBJ1-1
len: 12
d_gene: .
CDR3aa: CASSLGSTEAFF
CDR3nt: TGTGCCAGCAGCTTGGGTAGCACTGAAGCTTTCTTT

v_gene: TRBV5-8
abundance: .
j_gene: TRBJ1-2
len: 17
d_gene: TRBD1
CDR3aa: CASSLTGRGLSNYGYTF
CDR3nt: TGTGCCAGCAGCTTGACGGGCAGGGGGCTCTCTAACTATGGCTACACCTTC

v_gene: TRBV7-8
abundance: .
j_gene: TRBJ2-7
len: 13
d_gene: .
CDR3aa: CASSLGVNHEQYF
CDR3nt: TGTGCCAGCAGCTTAGGGGTGAACCACGAGCAGTACTTC

v_gene: TRBV5-1
abundance: .
j_gene: TRBJ2-7
len: 16
d_gene: TRBD2
CDR3aa: CASSLAASGPSYEQYF
CDR3nt: TGCGCCAGCAGCTTGGCGGCTAGCGGTCCTTCCTACGAGCAGTACTTC

v_gene: TRBV11-3
abundance: .
j_gene: TRBJ2-1
len: 16
d_gene: TRBD2
CDR3aa: CASSFSGVEPYNEQFF
CDR3nt: TGTGCCAGCAGCTTTAGCGGGGTCGAGCCCTACAATGAGCAGTTCTTC

v_gene: TRBV10-2
abundance: .
j_gene: TRBJ1-1
len: 13
d_gene: .
CDR3aa: CASSEGGTTEAFF
CDR3nt: TGCGCCAGCAGTGAGGGAGGGACCACTGAAGCTTTCTTT

v_gene: TRBV18
abundance: .
j_gene: TRBJ2-1
len: 17
d_gene: TRBD2
CDR3aa: CASSPRVGGGDYNEQFF
CDR3nt: TGTGCCAGCTCACCACGGGTTGGCGGGGGGGACTACAATGAGCAGTTCTTC

v_gene: TRBV9
abundance: .
j_gene: TRBJ1-5
len: 13
d_gene: .
CDR3aa: CASSASFNQPQHF
CDR3nt: TGTGCCAGCAGCGCTTCCTTCAATCAGCCCCAGCATTTT

v_gene: TRBV9
abundance: .
j_gene: TRBJ2-7
len: 14
d_gene: TRBD1
CDR3aa: CASSPWDRAYEQYF
CDR3nt: TGTGCCAGCAGCCCATGGGACAGGGCCTACGAGCAGTACTTC